This paragraph reports one TCR beta chain. The sample belongs to a study of blood T cell repertoires in COVID-19. With V trimmed by 4 bases and J by 7 bases, 2 bases remained unmatched. Germline V lookup: CDR1 MNHEY, CDR2 SVGAGI. This CDR3 region has 12 residues. This table comes from immunoSEQ multiplex PCR, and its TCRdb copy is limited to in-frame clones, with some not included. Here the sample spans over 130,000 clones, around 86% being singletons. This chain connects TRBV6-5 to TRBJ1-2; TRBD1 agrees at 8 bases. Sequencing used peripheral blood. This sequence was found in an older man with acute or convalescent COVID-19. CDR3 region: CASSSGQGGYTF. CDR3 DNA sequence: TGTGCCAGCAGTTCTGGACAGGGTGGCTACACCTTC.